One and the same sample provided the 32 T cell receptor beta chains below, sequenced in a study of cytomegalovirus exposure and HLA in healthy donors. The PCR was carried out with 60 Vbeta primers and 13 Jbeta primers. Profiled with immunoSEQ multiplex PCR; TCRdb holds only in-frame clones, not every one. Of 130,000 to 150,000 clones listed, roughly 77% were seen once; the top ten hold roughly 2%. The sequenced sample consisted of PBMCs. All receptors derive from a man under 40 in good health and CMV-seronegative.

A single count supports this clone. The CDR3 sequence: CASSMIAGREETQYF. The CDR3 nucleotides are TGTGCCAGCAGTATGATAGCGGGTAGAGAGGAGACCCAGTACTTC. The chain recombines TRBV28 with TRBJ2-5; 7 nucleotides line up with TRBD2. The CDR3 has 15 residues. Trimming at V came to 5 bases and at J to 5 bases, leaving 11 bases not matched to a gene. Germline V gene data show CDR1 as MDHEN and CDR2 as SYDVKM.

The V gene is TRBV27, the J gene TRBJ2-7, with D uncertain. Germline V lookup: CDR1 MNHEY, CDR2 SMNVEV (reference sequence). Trimming removed 5 bases from V and 0 bases from J, with 14 bases in between. The CDR3 covers 15 residues. CDR3 sequence: CASSPDLQSSYEQYF. The CDR3 DNA sequence: TGTGCCAGCAGTCCAGACTTGCAATCCTCCTACGAGCAGTACTTC.

The V gene is TRBV19, the J gene TRBJ1-1, with D unresolved. Trimming took 7 bases from V and 1 from J, leaving 19 bases between them. CDR1 is LNHDA and CDR2 is SQIVND in the germline V gene (reference sequence). This CDR3 has 16 amino acids. The CDR3 here is CASTKPKGLSNTEAFF. The CDR3 bases are TGTGCCAGTACCAAACCCAAAGGACTATCGAACACTGAAGCTTTCTTT.

The J gene is TRBJ1-2, the V gene TRBV7-2, with 7 bases matching TRBD1. Germline CDR1 and CDR2: SGHTA and FQGNSA. J lost 1 base, V lost 2 bases, and 7 bases had no gene match. The CDR3 extends over 16 amino acids. The DNA for the CDR3 is TGTGCCAGCAGCTTATCCCCAGGGGGAGGTAACTATGGCTACACCTTC. This translates into CASSLSPGGGNYGYTF.

The V and J genes are TRBV14 and TRBJ1-4; 8 nucleotides agree with TRBD1. Germline V gene data show CDR1 as SGHDN and CDR2 as FVKESK. V dropped 2 bases and J dropped 8; count of bases not matched to a gene: 7. The CDR3 has 15 residues. The CDR3 sequence: CASSQRTGLREKLFF. The DNA of the CDR3 is TGTGCCAGCAGCCAACGGACAGGGTTACGGGAAAAACTGTTTTTT.

This rearrangement joins TRBV28 to TRBJ2-1; TRBD2 matches at 8 bases. CDR3 size: 16 residues. V shed 8 bases, J shed 0 bases, and the junction held 9 bases outside the gene matches. Germline CDR1 is MDHEN and CDR2 is SYDVKM. The CDR3 bases are TGTGCCAGCCTTCGGGAGGGGTCGAGCTCCTACAATGAGCAGTTCTTC. Residues: CASLREGSSSYNEQFF.

This chain connects TRBV7-9 to TRBJ2-7; TRBD1 aligns across 11 bases. The germline V gene encodes CDR1 SEHNR and CDR2 FQNEAQ (reference sequence). This CDR3 has 15 residues. V lost 1 base and J lost 7; bases outside the gene matches: 6. In DNA form, the CDR3 reads TGTGCCAGCAGCTTAGGAGGGACAGGGGGTTTAGAGCAGTACTTC. It codes for CASSLGGTGGLEQYF.

The gene calls are TRBV6-1 and TRBJ1-5; 8 bases agree with TRBD1. Germline CDR1 reads MNHNS; CDR2 reads SASEGT. After removal of 5 bases from V and 12 bases from J, the junction contained 9 bases not matched to a gene. This CDR3 has 13 amino acids. CDR3 sequence (DNA): TGTGCCAGCAGTACAGGGGGAGCCGTCAACCAGCATTTT. Its translation: CASSTGGAVNQHF.

This chain joins TRBV19 and TRBJ1-1; D is unresolved. Germline CDR1 LNHDA, CDR2 SQIVND (reference sequence). The V and J ends lost 0 bases and 1 base respectively, with 6 bases between them. This CDR3 contains 14 residues. The CDR3 loop reads CASSIEGPNTEAFF. Here the CDR3 DNA reads TGTGCCAGTAGTATAGAGGGCCCGAACACTGAAGCTTTCTTT.

The V gene is TRBV27, the J gene TRBJ1-6; perhaps TRBD1 as D (5 bases). Germline-derived CDR1 and CDR2 are MNHEY and SMNVEV (reference sequence). The CDR3 extends over 12 amino acids. V was clipped by 5 bases and J by 9 bases, with 8 bases between them. CDR3 loop: CASSVQGSPLHF. CDR3 coding DNA: TGTGCCAGCAGTGTTCAGGGTTCACCCCTCCACTTT.

A few counts support this clone. The chain couples TRBV15 to TRBJ2-1; TRBD1 matches 9 bases. The germline CDR1 and CDR2 sequences are LNHNV and YYDKDF (reference sequence). The CDR3 is 14 residues long. J lost 10 bases, V lost 3 bases, and 7 bases had no gene match. The CDR3 DNA follows: TGTGCCACCAGCAGGGAACAGGGGGCGGAAGAGCAGTTCTTC. Translating it yields CATSREQGAEEQFF.

The chain combines TRBV14 with TRBJ2-7, with 10 bases identical to TRBD1. Germline loops: CDR1 SGHDN, CDR2 FVKESK. The CDR3 runs 16 residues. Trimming cost V 4 bases and J 2 bases; bases outside gene matches: 8. In DNA, the CDR3 is TGTGCCAGCAGCCCCCCGGGTGGACAGGGGGCCTACGAGCAGTACTTC. Encoded protein: CASSPPGGQGAYEQYF.

In its sample, this clone was seen once. The J gene is TRBJ1-2, the V gene TRBV28; 11 bases align to TRBD1. The CDR3 runs to 14 residues. With V trimmed by 6 bases and J by 8 bases, 8 bases remained unmatched. The germline gives CDR1 MDHEN, CDR2 SYDVKM. The CDR3 nucleotides are TGTGCCAGCAGGGTGGACAGGGGGCTTGGGGGCTACACCTTC. Encoded protein: CASRVDRGLGGYTF.

The chain employs TRBV6-1 and TRBJ2-5; perhaps TRBD1 as D (6 bases). The germline CDR1 and CDR2 sequences are MNHNS and SASEGT. CDR3 length: 17 residues. The V gene lost 0 bases and the J gene lost 4 bases, with 18 bases spanning the gap. CDR3: CASSEALWGLEVETQYF. In DNA form, the CDR3 reads TGTGCCAGCAGTGAAGCGCTCTGGGGGCTCGAGGTAGAGACCCAGTACTTC.

This chain connects TRBV30 to TRBJ2-7; 10 positions match TRBD2. Germline V CDR1 and CDR2: GTSNPN, SVGIG (reference sequence). The ends lost 3 bases at V and 1 base at J; junction bases unmatched: 6. The CDR3 has 15 residues. The CDR3 nucleotides read TGTGCCTGGAGGGCCGGGACTAGCGTGTCCTACGAGCAGTACTTC. As protein: CAWRAGTSVSYEQYF.

This chain uses TRBV4-1 with TRBJ2-1, with D tentatively TRBD2 (7 bases). Germline V CDR1 and CDR2: MGHRA, YSYEKL. There are 14 residues in the CDR3. Trimming shortened V by 4 bases and J by 8 bases, and 15 bases separated the two germline ends. CDR3 sequence (DNA): TGCGCCAGCAGCCCGCTTGTAGGGGGGGATGAGCAGTTCTTC. Translating gives CASSPLVGGDEQFF.

The chain has TRBV5-1 and TRBJ1-4, with 7 bases matching TRBD1. The length of the CDR3 is 14 residues. Germline-derived CDR1 and CDR2 are SGHRS and YFSETQ. V was clipped by 4 bases and J by 8 bases; unmatched bases: 8. CDR3 sequence reads: CASSGDRVPEKLFF. The CDR3 bases are TGCGCCAGCAGCGGAGACAGGGTGCCCGAAAAACTGTTTTTT.

The rearrangement links TRBV7-8 to TRBJ1-1, with TRBD1 as a possible D gene (5 bases). Trimming shortened V by 7 bases and J by 0 bases, and 24 bases separated the two germline ends. The CDR3 extends over 18 amino acids. Germline lookup yields CDR1 SGHVS and CDR2 FQNEAQ. The CDR3 protein is CASTQRGLRQDMNTEAFF. CDR3 coding DNA: TGTGCCAGCACCCAAAGGGGCCTAAGACAAGACATGAACACTGAAGCTTTCTTT.

This clone was found once. The chain is built from TRBV5-6 and TRBJ2-7; TRBD1 matches at 7 bases. Germline V gene data show CDR1 as SGHDT and CDR2 as YYEEEE. V lost 3 bases, J lost 9 bases, and 12 bases stayed unmatched. This CDR3 has 14 amino acids. Written as DNA, the CDR3 is TGTGCCAGCAGCTCGGGACAGTTCTCCGGCGGGCAGTACTTC. Amino acid sequence: CASSSGQFSGGQYF.

This chain uses TRBV4-2 with TRBJ2-1; 11 bases align to TRBD2. CDR3 length: 16 amino acids. Trimming removed 0 bases from V and 2 bases from J; junction bases left unmatched: 0. Germline V gene data show CDR1 as LGHNA and CDR2 as YNFKEQ. CDR3 in amino acids: CASSQEGLAAYNEQFF. The CDR3, as DNA: TGTGCCAGCAGCCAAGAGGGACTAGCGGCCTACAATGAGCAGTTCTTC.

The V gene is TRBV30, the J gene TRBJ2-2; D is possibly TRBD2 (6 bases). The CDR3 covers 15 residues. The V end lost 5 bases, the J end lost 2 bases, and 15 bases lay between the germline ends. Germline lookup yields CDR1 GTSNPN and CDR2 SVGIG (reference sequence). CDR3 coding DNA: TGTGCCTGGGGGGGGTGGGGCCTTAACACCGGGGAGCTGTTTTTT. Protein: CAWGGWGLNTGELFF. Based on the CDR3 plus reference TRBV30 and TRBJ2-2, the full variable domain is SQTIHQWPATLVQPVGSPLSLECTVEGTSNPNLYWYRQAAGRGLQLLFYSVGIGQISSEVPQNLSASRPQDRQFILSSKKLLLSDSGFYLCAWGGWGLNTGELFFGEGSRLTVL.

Concerning this clone: An end of the junction does not agree with germline; a read error may underlie this. The chain joins TRBV19 to TRBJ1-5; D is perhaps TRBD1 (6 bases). The V gene's germline CDR1 is LNHDA and CDR2 SQIVND (reference sequence). This CDR3 spans 11 amino acids. CDR3: CASSWDTSILF. The CDR3 DNA reads as TGTGCCAGTAGTTGGGACACCTCGATACTTTTT.

The J gene is TRBJ1-1, the V gene TRBV28, with TRBD1 as a possible D gene (6 bases). V lost 3 bases and J 5 bases, leaving 16 bases between the germline ends. The CDR3 has 15 residues. Germline V gives CDR1 MDHEN, CDR2 SYDVKM. This CDR3 is CASSLGQGQRTEAFF. The CDR3 coding sequence is TGTGCCAGCAGTTTGGGGCAGGGGCAAAGGACTGAAGCTTTCTTT.

This chain links TRBV18 with TRBJ1-1; D gene uncertain. V shed 6 bases and J shed 9 bases, with 17 bases lying between them. Per germline, CDR1 KGHSH and CDR2 LQKENI. CDR3 size: 13 residues. In nucleotides, the CDR3 is TGTGCCAGCTCTCCTAGAAGGCAATCAAAAGCTTTCTTT. It yields the protein CASSPRRQSKAFF.

V usage is TRBV30 and J usage is TRBJ1-2; D remains unclear. Trimming took 3 bases from V and 4 from J, leaving 15 bases between them. There are 14 residues in the CDR3. Germline lookup yields CDR1 GTSNPN and CDR2 SVGIG (reference sequence). The CDR3 DNA follows: TGTGCCTGGAGAGCAGGACTCCGGGGCTATGGCTACACCTTC. This encodes CAWRAGLRGYGYTF.

This chain links TRBV27 with TRBJ2-6; D ambiguous. This CDR3 region has 17 residues. V lost 3 bases to trimming and J lost 0 bases, with 12 bases between them. Per the germline V gene, CDR1 is MNHEY and CDR2 is SMNVEV (reference sequence). The CDR3 reads CASSFRNNPSGANVLTF. The CDR3 DNA reads as TGTGCCAGCAGTTTCAGGAATAACCCCTCTGGGGCCAACGTCCTGACTTTC.

A single count supports this clone. The chain employs TRBV27 and TRBJ2-1, with TRBD2 identical over 7 bases. Germline V gives CDR1 MNHEY, CDR2 SMNVEV (reference sequence). V dropped 4 bases and J dropped 7; count of bases not matched to a gene: 10. This CDR3 comprises 15 residues. CDR3: CASSYGGRARNEQFF. The CDR3, as DNA: TGTGCCAGCAGTTACGGTGGGAGGGCCAGAAATGAGCAGTTCTTC.

CDR3 region: CAWIAGQCGYTF. Written as DNA, the CDR3 is TGTGCCTGGATAGCGGGACAGTGCGGCTACACCTTC. The chain couples TRBV30 to TRBJ1-2; TRBD1 agrees at 7 bases. The CDR3 length is 12 residues. J gave up 8 bases and V 4 bases, and 7 bases lay outside the gene matches. Germline CDR1 and CDR2: GTSNPN and SVGIG (reference sequence).

The chain recombines TRBV7-9 with TRBJ2-7, with 9 bases aligning to TRBD2. CDR1 and CDR2 (germline): SEHNR, FQNEAQ (reference sequence). There are 15 residues in the CDR3. Trimming removed 7 bases from V and 7 bases from J; junction bases left unmatched: 14. This chain's CDR3 is CASNRQIDLAGEQYF. CDR3 in DNA: TGTGCCAGCAACCGACAGATCGATCTAGCGGGAGAGCAGTACTTC.

This clone was counted a few times. The chain has TRBV18 and TRBJ1-1; maybe TRBD1 (6 bases). Germline V lookup: CDR1 KGHSH, CDR2 LQKENI. Deletions cut 2 bases from V and 2 bases from J, with 12 bases between. CDR3 size: 15 residues. CDR3: CASSPDGQFNTEAFF. For the CDR3, the DNA is TGTGCCAGCTCACCAGACGGACAGTTTAACACTGAAGCTTTCTTT.

This sequence joins TRBV2 and TRBJ2-7, with 7 bases that match TRBD2. The V and J ends lost 4 bases and 4 bases, in that order; junction bases with no gene match: 7. The CDR3 spans 14 residues. Germline CDR1 and CDR2: SNHLY and FYNNEI. The CDR3 loop reads CASSALAGGYEQYF. In nucleotides, the CDR3 is TGTGCCAGCAGTGCCTTAGCGGGCGGGTACGAGCAGTACTTC.

The V gene is TRBV7-9, the J gene TRBJ2-7, with D maybe TRBD2 (5 bases). The CDR3 loop spans 13 amino acids. CDR1 and CDR2 (germline): SEHNR, FQNEAQ (reference sequence). V was pared by 3 bases and J by 6 bases, with 12 bases between. The chain's CDR3 is CASSFIAYGEQYF. The CDR3 nucleotides read TGTGCCAGCAGCTTTATAGCGTACGGCGAGCAGTACTTC.